The TCR beta chain described here comes from a study of T cell responses to AZD1222 COVID-19 vaccine. A word on this clone: Its cognate antigen is unknown. The sample carries other DNA sequences with the same CDR3.

The repertoire was sequenced with immunoSEQ multiplex PCR; TCRdb's copy has only in-frame clones and lacks some. The sample has some 120,000 clones, 88% seen once; the top ten hold approximately 8%. The CDR3 length is 13 residues. V trimming: 3 bases; J trimming: 5 bases; junction bases outside the gene matches: 3. Germline V CDR1 and CDR2: LNHDA, SQIVND (reference sequence). The study's findings and limits: Regions 160-218 and 743-854 held dominance among vaccine-associated CD4 TCRs, which spanned spike. Repertoires were collected only later (after the peak T cell response had occurred).

The sample consisted of peripheral blood, taken on day 0 of AZD1222 vaccination. This receptor was identified in an adult in good health. The gene calls are TRBV19 and TRBJ2-5, with 7 nucleotides matching TRBD1. CDR3 in amino acids: CASSIVRGETQYF. DNA of the CDR3: TGTGCCAGTAGTATTGTCAGGGGGGAGACCCAGTACTTC.